Sequencing of this TCR beta chain was carried out in a study of early T cells in non-severe SARS-CoV-2 infection (dated by TCRdb to the early 2020s). For the wider study: Because TCR sequencing was done on bulk RNA from unsorted whole blood, the alpha and beta chains could not be paired. The paper as a whole reports these results and caveats: Matching against VDJdb was skewed toward anti-spike CD8 responses, likely underestimated virus-specific expansions, and missed private and CD4 specificities.

This clonotype showed up many times. Its antigen is still unknown. The record has no base qualities; no much larger clone is one base away. The CDR3 goes from the cysteine to the phenylalanine over 14 residues. Only the CDR3 part of the read is kept: 42 bases, read in frame from the first base. CDR1 and CDR2 are read off the germline V gene as SGHDN and FVKESK. V is pared back by 2 bases and J by 3 bases, with 10 bases lying between the germline termini. Receptor libraries were prepared by 5' RACE. Sequenced using a NextSeq 500. To correct for sequencing error and PCR bias, the TCR library protocol tagged individual cDNA molecules with unique molecular identifiers. Both TCR alpha and beta chains were sequenced, and tight co-correlation was observed between alpha and beta sequence abundances in each sample. The paper's data handling went like this. V gene, J gene and CDR3 annotation of TCR sequences was performed with Decombinator V4. Expanded TCRs were defined as changing significantly between any two time points under a Poisson model with p below 0.0001. TCR abundances were normalised to the total number of TCRs sequenced in each sample and reported as counts per million. MAIT TCRs were defined by TRAV1-2 paired with TRAJ12, TRAJ20 or TRAJ33, and iNKT TCRs by TRAV10 paired with TRAJ18. A search of VDJdb, accessed on 1 November 2021, was run for TCRs annotated to CMV, EBV and SARS-CoV-2, with TCRs annotated for multiple antigens excluded. TCRdb ran its own pipeline on the public reads, namely fastp trimming at Q25 and MiXCR clone calling, and kept in-frame beta chains. Here each entry gathers all rows of one CDR3 protein and keeps the most common genes and DNA. TCRdb, not the authors, supplied the V and J calls. This sample is represented by under 60,000 distinct CDR3 sequences; roughly 10% of them were singletons. The ten top clones hold 4.5% to 5.5% of the sample.

A case-control design nested within a healthcare worker cohort in London, UK, was used, with weekly nasopharyngeal swab PCR tests and blood sampling performed. Healthcare workers were recruited between 23 and 31 March 2020, during the week of the UK lockdown, and were followed weekly for up to roughly 15 weeks. The sequence links TRBV14 to TRBJ1-1; D gene: possibly TRBD1, on 6 matching bases. This receptor was taken from an adult who was a healthcare worker with PCR-confirmed SARS-CoV-2 infection or an uninfected control (not recorded which). Source material: whole blood. The DNA reads TGTGCCAGCAGCCAACAAACAGGGTACACTGAAGCTTTCTTT. Its translation reads: CASSQQTGYTEAFF.